These 29 T cell receptor beta chains were sequenced from one sample in a study of blood T cell repertoires in COVID-19. The table came from immunoSEQ multiplex PCR; TCRdb's copy has only in-frame clones and leaves some out. The sample shows 180,000 or so clones, 80% to 90% of them seen only once. Material: peripheral blood. All receptors derive from a man aged 55 to 70 with acute or convalescent COVID-19.

The chain employs TRBV27 and TRBJ2-3, with D possibly TRBD2 on 5 matching bases. There are 18 residues in the CDR3. V was cut by 2 bases and J by 0 bases, with 18 bases left in between. Germline V gene sequence: CDR1 MNHEY, CDR2 SMNVEV (reference sequence). CDR3 sequence (DNA): TGTGCCAGCAGTTTAGGACGGCGGCGGGCCCTTAGCACAGATACGCAGTATTTT. Amino acids: CASSLGRRRALSTDTQYF.

The chain recombines TRBV29-1 with TRBJ2-6; possible D gene TRBD1, 6 bases. Trimming stripped 7 bases from V and 1 base from J, with 8 bases between. CDR1 is SQVTM and CDR2 is ANQGSEA in the germline V gene. CDR3 length equals 13 residues. CDR3 nucleotide sequence: TGCAGCGCCACAGGGTCTGGGGCCAACGTCCTGACTTTC. This gives the protein CSATGSGANVLTF.

Here the CDR3 reads CASRPSDRVYGYTF. The CDR3 DNA sequence: TGTGCCAGCAGGCCATCAGACAGGGTCTATGGCTACACCTTC. The rearrangement links TRBV27 to TRBJ1-2, with 7 bases lining up with TRBD1. V shed 6 bases, J shed 4 bases, and the junction held 8 bases outside the gene matches. Germline CDR1 reads MNHEY; CDR2 reads SMNVEV (reference sequence). The CDR3 runs 14 residues.

V usage is TRBV27 and J usage is TRBJ1-5; D not resolved. The CDR3 totals 15 residues. Between the trimmed V and J ends, which lost 8 bases and 1 base, there was a span of 15 bases. In germline, CDR1 is MNHEY, CDR2 SMNVEV (reference sequence). The CDR3: CASCPVPWSNQPQHF. As DNA, the CDR3 is TGTGCCAGCTGCCCGGTCCCTTGGAGCAATCAGCCCCAGCATTTT.

This clone was recorded a few times. The same CDR3 is also encoded by other DNA sequences in this sample. The V gene is TRBV30, the J gene TRBJ1-1, with D possibly being TRBD1 (5 bases). From germline, CDR1 is GTSNPN and CDR2 SVGIG (reference sequence). The CDR3 runs to 12 residues. With 2 bases removed from V and 3 bases from J, the gap between germline ends came to 7 bases. CDR3 in amino acids: CAWSPGDTEAFF. The CDR3 region has the DNA TGTGCCTGGAGTCCGGGGGACACTGAAGCTTTCTTT. The whole variable domain, remainder taken from reference TRBV30 and TRBJ1-1, is SQTIHQWPATLVQPVGSPLSLECTVEGTSNPNLYWYRQAAGRGLQLLFYSVGIGQISSEVPQNLSASRPQDRQFILSSKKLLLSDSGFYLCAWSPGDTEAFFGQGTRLTVV.

This chain joins TRBV28 and TRBJ2-7, with TRBD2 matching over 14 bases. This CDR3 has 19 amino acids. The junction had 19 bases not matched to a gene; V was cut back by 6 bases and J by 6 bases. In germline, CDR1 is MDHEN, CDR2 SYDVKM. CDR3: CASSPEGLAGVPRRGEQYF. The CDR3 bases are TGTGCCAGCAGCCCCGAGGGACTAGCGGGAGTCCCAAGACGCGGCGAGCAGTACTTC.

This clone was recorded once. The chain joins TRBV4-2 to TRBJ1-2; D uncertain. V dropped 1 base and J dropped 0 bases, with 24 bases sitting between them. CDR3 length: 20 amino acids. Germline assignment: CDR1 LGHNA and CDR2 YNFKEQ. The DNA of the CDR3 is TGTGCCAGCAGCCAAGTGATCCCACGGGTCAGCGTCAAAGCTAACTATGGCTACACCTTC. It is translated as CASSQVIPRVSVKANYGYTF.

This chain links TRBV1 with TRBJ2-7; the table's D gene call, TRBD2, was not cross checked with the DNA. TRBV1 is a pseudogene segment. CDR3 size: 16 residues. CDR3 protein: CTSSHPGLAGAREQYF. CDR3 bases: TGCACCAGCAGCCATCCCGGACTAGCGGGAGCTCGAGAGCAGTACTTC.

This clone was counted between two and nine times. Other DNA variants within this sample encode the same CDR3. V and J are TRBV28 and TRBJ1-2; D not resolved. Germline V gene lookup returns CDR1 MDHEN and CDR2 SYDVKM. The CDR3 runs 12 residues. Trimming pared 3 bases from V and 7 bases from J, leaving 9 bases between. CDR3 in amino acids: CASSFNMRGYTF. For the CDR3, the DNA is TGTGCCAGCAGTTTCAATATGCGTGGCTACACCTTC.

V gene TRBV27 combines with J gene TRBJ2-1, with 13 bases that match TRBD2. V trimming: 8 bases; J trimming: 6 bases; junction bases outside the gene matches: 7. Germline CDR1 is MNHEY and CDR2 is SMNVEV (reference sequence). This CDR3 spans 15 amino acids. The CDR3 DNA is TGTGCCAGCGGTCCCTGGACTAGCGGGAGCAATGAGCAGTTCTTC. This encodes CASGPWTSGSNEQFF.

V gene TRBV19 combines with J gene TRBJ2-1; 10 positions agree with TRBD2. The CDR3 contains 17 residues. CDR1 is LNHDA and CDR2 is SQIVND in the germline V gene (reference sequence). With V trimmed by 4 bases and J by 1 base, 7 bases remained unmatched. CDR3 DNA sequence: TGTGCCAGTAGTAGGTCTAGCGGGAGCTATTCCTACAATGAGCAGTTCTTC. This translates into CASSRSSGSYSYNEQFF.

The chain uses TRBV19 and TRBJ2-4, with D tentatively TRBD2 (6 bases). Trimming removed 1 base at V and 1 base at J, with 8 bases between. CDR3 size: 15 residues. Germline V gives CDR1 LNHDA, CDR2 SQIVND (reference sequence). The CDR3 coding sequence is TGTGCCAGTAGTATAGTGGCGGGGGCCAAAAACATTCAGTACTTC. It is translated as CASSIVAGAKNIQYF. Looking up the rest from reference TRBV19 and TRBJ2-4 gives the full variable domain: DGGITQSPKYLFRKEGQNVTLSCEQNLNHDAMYWYRQDPGQGLRLIYYSQIVNDFQKGDIAEGYSVSREKKESFPLTVTSAQKNPTAFYLCASSIVAGAKNIQYFGAGTRLSVL.

The V call is TRBV28, the J call TRBJ1-4; D perhaps matches TRBD1 (5 bases). The CDR3 runs 15 residues. Germline lookup yields CDR1 MDHEN and CDR2 SYDVKM. Trimming removed 2 bases at V and 8 bases at J, with 15 bases between. CDR3 coding DNA: TGTGCCAGCAGTTTACTGGCGGGGGGAGAGGAAAAACTGTTTTTT. Its translation is CASSLLAGGEEKLFF.

CDR3 in amino acids: CASLTGSSYEQYF. The CDR3 bases are TGTGCCAGTCTGACAGGCAGCTCCTACGAGCAGTACTTC. The J gene is TRBJ2-7, the V gene TRBV28, with D perhaps TRBD1 (6 bases). Germline lookup yields CDR1 MDHEN and CDR2 SYDVKM. The CDR3 has 13 residues. The V gene lost 9 bases and the J gene lost 0 bases, with 12 bases spanning the gap.

The chain employs TRBV10-3 and TRBJ1-3; the D gene is possibly TRBD1 (5 bases). The CDR3 runs 16 residues. The V and J ends lost 2 bases and 0 bases respectively, with 11 bases between them. Germline V CDR1 and CDR2: ENHRY, SYGVKD. The CDR3 nucleotides read TGTGCCATCAGTGAGAGTCCCAGGGCCTCTGGAAACACCATATATTTT. Translated: CAISESPRASGNTIYF.

This chain links TRBV7-8 with TRBJ1-6; TRBD1 aligns across 10 bases. The J segment lost 7 bases and the V segment lost 4 bases, leaving 1 base of the junction unmatched. The CDR3 extends over 14 amino acids. Germline CDR1 SGHVS, CDR2 FQNEAQ. The CDR3 DNA reads as TGTGCCAGCAGCTGGGACAGGGGAAATTCACCCCTCCACTTT. This gives the protein CASSWDRGNSPLHF.

The chain uses TRBV6-4 and TRBJ1-3; D might be TRBD1 (5 bases). Trimming cost V 6 bases and J 12 bases, with 15 bases left between them. The CDR3 sequence is 12 residues long. Germline V gene sequence: CDR1 MRHNA, CDR2 SNTAGT. The CDR3: CASRPQGLNIYF. The CDR3 nucleotides read TGTGCCAGCAGACCTCAGGGACTCAACATATATTTT.

The J gene is TRBJ2-2, the V gene TRBV9; TRBD2 aligns across 8 bases. Germline loops: CDR1 SGDLS, CDR2 YYNGEE. J was trimmed by 3 bases and V by 0 bases; bases with no gene match: 1. CDR3 size: 15 residues. CDR3 DNA sequence: TGTGCCAGCAGCGTAGACGGGGGGGACACCGGGGAGCTGTTTTTT. As protein: CASSVDGGDTGELFF.

The CDR3 DNA reads TGTGCCAGCAGCCCCCAATTCTATGGCTACACCTTC. It translates to CASSPQFYGYTF. V and J are TRBV11-2 and TRBJ1-2; D call uncertain. Germline V CDR1 and CDR2: SGHAT, FQNNGV. The ends were cut back, 5 bases at V and 4 bases at J, with 8 bases in the middle. The CDR3 extends over 12 amino acids.

The sample holds a few counts of this clone. The genes are TRBV7-7 and TRBJ2-5, with 7 bases matching TRBD2. CDR1 is SSHAT, CDR2 FNYEAQ, per germline (reference sequence). CDR3 length: 15 amino acids. Trimming removed 1 base from V and 6 bases from J; junction bases left unmatched: 8. CDR3 protein: CASSLGGGPWKTQYF. The CDR3 bases are TGTGCCAGCAGCTTAGGGGGAGGGCCATGGAAGACCCAGTACTTC.

The rearrangement links TRBV6-5 to TRBJ1-4; D possibly corresponds to TRBD1 (6 bases). Germline CDR1 MNHEY, CDR2 SVGAGI. CDR3 length: 15 residues. V dropped 7 bases and J dropped 4 bases, with 16 bases sitting between them. Here the CDR3 DNA reads TGTGCCAGCACCCGGGGGGGCACCTTTAATGAAAAACTGTTTTTT. Its translation is CASTRGGTFNEKLFF.

This clone has a single count. V usage is TRBV24-1 and J usage is TRBJ1-2; 7 bases align to TRBD1. V was clipped by 4 bases and J by 5 bases; unmatched bases: 9. From germline, CDR1 is KGHDR and CDR2 SFDVKD. The CDR3 consists of 15 residues. The CDR3 here is CATSEGQGVGYGYTF. In nucleotides, the CDR3 is TGTGCCACCAGTGAAGGGCAGGGGGTAGGATATGGCTACACCTTC.

The CDR3 region is CATSDTRAGANVLTF. For the CDR3, the DNA is TGTGCCACCAGTGATACTCGGGCTGGGGCCAACGTCCTGACTTTC. The V and J genes are TRBV24-1 and TRBJ2-6; the D is unclear. CDR1 is KGHDR, CDR2 SFDVKD, per germline. CDR3 length: 15 amino acids. V was pared by 3 bases and J by 2 bases, with 7 bases between.

This chain joins TRBV24-1 and TRBJ2-7; TRBD1 agrees at 8 bases. CDR3 length equals 16 residues. Per germline, CDR1 KGHDR and CDR2 SFDVKD. Trimming removed 3 bases from V and 1 base from J; junction bases left unmatched: 7. The CDR3 loop reads CATSDRKRTGSYEQYF. The CDR3 DNA follows: TGTGCCACCAGTGATAGGAAGAGGACAGGGTCCTACGAGCAGTACTTC.

The J gene is TRBJ1-5, the V gene TRBV19; 10 positions match TRBD1. The CDR3 is made up of 14 amino acids. Unmatched junction bases numbered 9, after V lost 7 bases and J lost 9 bases. Per germline, CDR1 LNHDA and CDR2 SQIVND (reference sequence). The CDR3 nucleotides are TGTGCCAGTACCCGGACAGGGGGGTCAATGCCCCAGCATTTT. Translated: CASTRTGGSMPQHF.

The chain uses TRBV28 and TRBJ1-2; 12 bases are shared with TRBD1. The trim removed 1 base at V and 8 bases at J, leaving 11 bases unmatched. This CDR3 comprises 17 residues. CDR1 and CDR2 from the germline V gene are MDHEN and SYDVKM. CDR3 amino acids: CASSLLGDRGQLRGYTF. DNA of the CDR3: TGTGCCAGCAGTTTATTAGGGGACAGGGGGCAATTGAGAGGCTACACCTTC.

CDR3 in DNA: TGTGCCACCAGCAGAGGATCGGACAGAGGGGAGACCCAGTACTTC. It is translated as CATSRGSDRGETQYF. This rearrangement joins TRBV15 to TRBJ2-5; possibly TRBD1 for D (6 bases). The CDR3 loop spans 15 amino acids. Germline V gene lookup returns CDR1 LNHNV and CDR2 YYDKDF (reference sequence). Trimming removed 1 base at V and 5 bases at J, with 14 bases between.

CDR3 sequence (DNA): TGTGCCAGCAGCTTAATGGGAAGGGAGTCCGGCTACACCTTC. Translating gives CASSLMGRESGYTF. V usage is TRBV7-3 and J usage is TRBJ1-2; D uncertain. This CDR3 is 14 amino acids long. The V end was cut by 1 base, the J end by 8 bases, with 14 bases between. CDR1 SGHTA and CDR2 FQGTGA come from the germline V gene.

This clone has a single count. The chain has TRBV27 and TRBJ1-2; 7 bases are shared with TRBD1. Trimming removed 5 bases from V and 4 bases from J; junction bases left unmatched: 13. The CDR3 extends over 16 amino acids. Germline CDR1 reads MNHEY; CDR2 reads SMNVEV (reference sequence). The DNA for the CDR3 is TGTGCCAGCAGTCCCATAGACAGGGTTAATACCTATGGCTACACCTTC. As protein: CASSPIDRVNTYGYTF.